These 13 T cell receptor beta chains were all obtained from the same sample, sequenced in a study of CD8+ T cells in alopecia areata. Investigators isolated RNA and reverse transcribed it into cDNA to act as the sequencing template. Sequencing was performed with immunoSEQ multiplex PCR; in TCRdb, only in-frame clones are kept and a portion is missing. The sample has 170,000 or so clones; around half are singletons. The treatment is: oral pan-JAK inhibitor, 5-10 mg twice daily. Here the sequenced sample was CD8+ T cells sorted from blood, taken at week 24, from a patient treated with tofacitinib. The receptors originated from a human donor with alopecia areata.

CDR3 in DNA: TGTGCCAGCAGTTCTCTAGGCGACTCCTACGAGCAGTACTTC. Translating gives CASSSLGDSYEQYF. The V and J genes are TRBV5-6 and TRBJ2-7, with unresolved D. V was trimmed by 5 bases and J by 0 bases, leaving 12 bases between them. This CDR3 spans 14 amino acids. The germline V gene encodes CDR1 SGHDT and CDR2 YYEEEE.

The chain is built from TRBV30 and TRBJ2-7, with D possibly being TRBD2 (5 bases). The germline V gene encodes CDR1 GTSNPN and CDR2 SVGIG (reference sequence). This CDR3 region has 11 residues. Trimming took off 3 bases at V and 5 bases at J, with 8 bases between the two ends. The CDR3, as DNA: TGTGCCTGGAGAACGGGGAACGAGCAGTACTTC. Translated, it gives CAWRTGNEQYF. Complete variable domain (other parts from reference TRBV30 and TRBJ2-7): SQTIHQWPATLVQPVGSPLSLECTVEGTSNPNLYWYRQAAGRGLQLLFYSVGIGQISSEVPQNLSASRPQDRQFILSSKKLLLSDSGFYLCAWRTGNEQYFGPGTRLTVT.

V gene TRBV27 combines with J gene TRBJ2-3, with 7 bases matching TRBD1. CDR3 size: 14 residues. Germline CDR1 MNHEY, CDR2 SMNVEV (reference sequence). V was clipped by 6 bases and J by 1 base; unmatched bases: 4. CDR3 sequence: CASRRTGGTDTQYF. CDR3 nucleotides: TGTGCCAGCAGACGGACAGGAGGCACAGATACGCAGTATTTT.

The rearrangement joins TRBV29-1 to TRBJ1-2; the D is unclear. Germline loops: CDR1 SQVTM, CDR2 ANQGSEA. Trimming cost V 0 bases and J 2 bases, with 7 bases left between them. This CDR3 is built from 13 residues. CDR3 in DNA: TGCAGCGTTGAAGATCACCGGAACTATGGCTACACCTTC. Residues: CSVEDHRNYGYTF.

This rearrangement joins TRBV4-1 to TRBJ2-5; no clear D gene. Germline V gene data show CDR1 as MGHRA and CDR2 as YSYEKL. This CDR3 is 11 amino acids long. V was clipped by 4 bases and J by 6 bases, with 6 bases between them. CDR3 nucleotides: TGCGCCAGCAGCCCCAGGAAGACCCAGTACTTC. Protein sequence: CASSPRKTQYF.

This rearrangement joins TRBV13 to TRBJ1-1; weak D call: TRBD1 (6 bases). V was trimmed by 5 bases and J by 4 bases, leaving 17 bases between them. From germline, CDR1 is PRHDT and CDR2 FYEKMQ (reference sequence). The CDR3 sequence is 15 residues long. The CDR3 region is CASSRGAGGGTEAFF. CDR3 nucleotides: TGTGCCAGCAGCCGCGGGGCCGGGGGCGGCACTGAAGCTTTCTTT.

This clone has a handful of counts. Other DNA sequences within the sample encode an identical CDR3. The V and J genes are TRBV7-2 and TRBJ2-3; D gene uncertain. In germline, CDR1 is SGHTA, CDR2 FQGNSA. V lost 3 bases, J lost 3 bases, and 4 bases lay in between. The CDR3 loop spans 12 amino acids. CDR3: CASSLRTDTQYF. CDR3 DNA sequence: TGTGCCAGCAGCTTGCGGACAGATACGCAGTATTTT.

The chain combines TRBV11-1 with TRBJ2-3; D gene uncertain. Deletions cut 7 bases from V and 0 bases from J, with 8 bases between. The CDR3 totals 13 residues. The germline CDR1 and CDR2 sequences are SGHAT and FQDESV (reference sequence). The CDR3 DNA follows: TGTGCCAGCACCGGCTCAAGCACAGATACGCAGTATTTT. Amino acids: CASTGSSTDTQYF.

This clone has only a few counts. This sequence joins TRBV4-1 and TRBJ1-1; D might be TRBD1 (5 bases). Germline CDR1 and CDR2: MGHRA and YSYEKL. The V and J ends lost 0 bases and 3 bases respectively, with 11 bases between them. The CDR3 extends over 15 amino acids. DNA of the CDR3: TGCGCCAGCAGCCAAGATATCAGGGCGGACACTGAAGCTTTCTTT. Protein product: CASSQDIRADTEAFF.

The chain carries TRBV19 and TRBJ1-5; D may be TRBD1 (5 bases). CDR3 length: 13 amino acids. Germline loops: CDR1 LNHDA, CDR2 SQIVND (reference sequence). V dropped 7 bases and J dropped 3 bases, with 10 bases sitting between them. The CDR3 nucleotides are TGTGCCAGTATGGGGCAGGTCAATCAGCCCCAGCATTTT. Translated: CASMGQVNQPQHF. Filled out from reference TRBV19 and TRBJ1-5, the complete variable domain reads DGGITQSPKYLFRKEGQNVTLSCEQNLNHDAMYWYRQDPGQGLRLIYYSQIVNDFQKGDIAEGYSVSREKKESFPLTVTSAQKNPTAFYLCASMGQVNQPQHFGDGTRLSIL.

This chain joins TRBV9 and TRBJ1-2; 7 bases agree with TRBD1. CDR3 length: 14 amino acids. Germline values: CDR1 SGDLS, CDR2 YYNGEE. V dropped 3 bases and J dropped 8; count of bases not matched to a gene: 10. The CDR3 sequence: CASSDRQGRFGYTF. The CDR3 nucleotides read TGTGCCAGCAGCGACCGACAGGGACGCTTCGGCTACACCTTC. The variable domain in full, completed from reference TRBV9 and TRBJ1-2, reads DSGVTQTPKHLITATGQRVTLRCSPRSGDLSVYWYQQSLDQGLQFLIQYYNGEERAKGNILERFSAQQFPDLHSELNLSSLELGDSALYFCASSDRQGRFGYTFGSGTRLTVV.

The CDR3: CSVEGGGGPDNEQFF. The CDR3 DNA sequence: TGCAGCGTTGAGGGTGGCGGGGGGCCCGACAATGAGCAGTTCTTC. The chain recombines TRBV29-1 with TRBJ2-1; TRBD2 matches 8 bases. V shed 3 bases and J 5 bases; nucleotides not matched to a gene: 9. The germline V gene has CDR1 SQVTM and CDR2 ANQGSEA. The CDR3 length is 15 residues.

In its sample, this clone was seen a few times. The chain uses TRBV19 and TRBJ1-1, with D unclear. The V and J ends lost 6 bases and 1 base respectively, with 12 bases between them. Germline CDR1 reads LNHDA; CDR2 reads SQIVND (reference sequence). This CDR3 has 14 amino acids. The CDR3 DNA sequence: TGTGCCAGTAGACACAATACGGGGAACACTGAAGCTTTCTTT. Translated: CASRHNTGNTEAFF.